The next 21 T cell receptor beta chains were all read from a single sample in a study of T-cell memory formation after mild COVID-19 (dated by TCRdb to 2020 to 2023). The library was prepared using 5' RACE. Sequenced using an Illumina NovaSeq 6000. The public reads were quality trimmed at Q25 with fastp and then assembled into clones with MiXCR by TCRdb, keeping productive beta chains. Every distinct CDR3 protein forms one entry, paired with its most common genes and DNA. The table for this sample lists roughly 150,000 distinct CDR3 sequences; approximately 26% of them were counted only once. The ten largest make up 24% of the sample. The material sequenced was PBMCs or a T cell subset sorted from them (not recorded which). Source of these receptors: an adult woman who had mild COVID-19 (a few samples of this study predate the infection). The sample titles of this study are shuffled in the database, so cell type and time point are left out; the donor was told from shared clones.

CDR3 nucleotides: TGCGCCAGCAGCCAAGAAGGGGAGACCCAGTACTTC. It is translated as CASSQEGETQYF. The chain couples TRBV4-1 to TRBJ2-5; D gene unclear. The CDR3 covers 12 residues. CDR1 is MGHRA, CDR2 YSYEKL, per germline. The germline V and J ends were trimmed by 0 bases and 5 bases, with 4 bases remaining between them.

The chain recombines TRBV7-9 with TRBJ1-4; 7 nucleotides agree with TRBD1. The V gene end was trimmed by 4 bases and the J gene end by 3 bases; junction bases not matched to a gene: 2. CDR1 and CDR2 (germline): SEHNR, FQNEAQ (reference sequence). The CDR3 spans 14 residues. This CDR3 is CASSSTGPNEKLFF. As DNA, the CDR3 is TGTGCCAGCAGCTCGACAGGGCCTAATGAAAAACTGTTTTTT.

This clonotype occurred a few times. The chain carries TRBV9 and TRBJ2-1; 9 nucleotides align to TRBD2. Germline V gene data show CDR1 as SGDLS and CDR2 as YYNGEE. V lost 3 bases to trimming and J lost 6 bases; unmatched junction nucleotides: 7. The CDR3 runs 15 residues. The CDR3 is CASSEIAGALNEQFF. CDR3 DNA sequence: TGTGCCAGCAGCGAGATAGCGGGGGCCCTCAATGAGCAGTTCTTC. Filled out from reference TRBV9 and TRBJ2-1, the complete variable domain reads DSGVTQTPKHLITATGQRVTLRCSPRSGDLSVYWYQQSLDQGLQFLIQYYNGEERAKGNILERFSAQQFPDLHSELNLSSLELGDSALYFCASSEIAGALNEQFFGPGTRLTVL.

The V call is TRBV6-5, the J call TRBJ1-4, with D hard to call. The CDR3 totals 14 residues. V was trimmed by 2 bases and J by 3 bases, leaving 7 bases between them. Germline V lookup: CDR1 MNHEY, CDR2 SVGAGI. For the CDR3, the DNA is TGTGCCAGCAGTTACGTGGCCTCTAATGAAAAACTGTTTTTT. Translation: CASSYVASNEKLFF.

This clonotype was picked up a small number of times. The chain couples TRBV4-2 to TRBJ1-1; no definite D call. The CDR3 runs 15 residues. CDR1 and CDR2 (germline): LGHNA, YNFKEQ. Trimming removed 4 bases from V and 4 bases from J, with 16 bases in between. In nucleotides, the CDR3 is TGTGCCAGCAGCCCGGCGGGTTCGGAGGGCACTGAAGCTTTCTTT. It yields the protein CASSPAGSEGTEAFF.

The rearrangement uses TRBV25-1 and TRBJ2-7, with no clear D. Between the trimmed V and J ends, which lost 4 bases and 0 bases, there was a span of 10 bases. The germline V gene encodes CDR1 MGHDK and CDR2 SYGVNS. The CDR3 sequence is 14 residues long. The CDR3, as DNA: TGTGCCAGCAGTGGGCCCAGTAGCTCCTACGAGCAGTACTTC. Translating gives CASSGPSSSYEQYF.

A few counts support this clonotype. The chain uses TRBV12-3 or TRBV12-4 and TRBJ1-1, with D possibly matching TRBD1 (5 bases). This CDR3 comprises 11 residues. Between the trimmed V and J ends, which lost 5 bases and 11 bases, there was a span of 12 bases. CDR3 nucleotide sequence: TGTGCCAGCAGTCTTGCAGGGTGGGCTTTCTTT. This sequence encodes CASSLAGWAFF.

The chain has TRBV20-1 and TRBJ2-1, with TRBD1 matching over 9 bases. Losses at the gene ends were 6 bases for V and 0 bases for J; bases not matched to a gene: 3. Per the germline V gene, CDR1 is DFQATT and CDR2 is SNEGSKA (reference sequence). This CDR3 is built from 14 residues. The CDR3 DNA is TGCAGTGCGAGACAGGGGGACTCCTACAATGAGCAGTTCTTC. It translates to CSARQGDSYNEQFF.

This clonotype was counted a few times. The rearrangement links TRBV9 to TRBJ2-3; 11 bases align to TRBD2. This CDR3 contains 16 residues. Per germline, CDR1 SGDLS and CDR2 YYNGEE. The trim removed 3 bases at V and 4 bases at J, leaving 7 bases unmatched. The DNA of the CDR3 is TGTGCCAGCAGCGACCTAGCGGGAGGTGGTCCAGATACGCAGTATTTT. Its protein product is CASSDLAGGGPDTQYF.

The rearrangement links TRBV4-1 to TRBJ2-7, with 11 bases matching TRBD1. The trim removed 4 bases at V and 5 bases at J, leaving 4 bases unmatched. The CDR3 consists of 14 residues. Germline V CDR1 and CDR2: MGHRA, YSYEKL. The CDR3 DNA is TGCGCCAGCAGCCCGGGACAGGGGGTCGACGAGCAGTACTTC. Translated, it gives CASSPGQGVDEQYF.

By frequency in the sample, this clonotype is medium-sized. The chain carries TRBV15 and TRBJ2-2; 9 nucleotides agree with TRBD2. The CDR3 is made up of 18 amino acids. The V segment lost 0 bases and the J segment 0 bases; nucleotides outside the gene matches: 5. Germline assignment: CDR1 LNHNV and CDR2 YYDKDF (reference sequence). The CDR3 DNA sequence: TGTGCCACCAGCAGAGATCAAGCGGGGGGCCCGAACACCGGGGAGCTGTTTTTT. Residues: CATSRDQAGGPNTGELFF.

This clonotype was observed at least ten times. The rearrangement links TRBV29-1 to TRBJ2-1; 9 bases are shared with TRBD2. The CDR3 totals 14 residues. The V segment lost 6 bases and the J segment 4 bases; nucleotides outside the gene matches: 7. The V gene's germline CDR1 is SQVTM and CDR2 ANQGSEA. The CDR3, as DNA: TGCAGCGTAACAGGACTAGCGACTTACAATGAGCAGTTCTTC. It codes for CSVTGLATYNEQFF.

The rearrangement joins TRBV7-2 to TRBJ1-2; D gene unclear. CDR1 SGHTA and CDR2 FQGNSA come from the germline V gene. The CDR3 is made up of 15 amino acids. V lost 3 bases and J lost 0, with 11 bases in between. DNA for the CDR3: TGTGCCAGCAGCTTCGTTGACCAGTCTAACTATGGCTACACCTTC. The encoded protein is CASSFVDQSNYGYTF.

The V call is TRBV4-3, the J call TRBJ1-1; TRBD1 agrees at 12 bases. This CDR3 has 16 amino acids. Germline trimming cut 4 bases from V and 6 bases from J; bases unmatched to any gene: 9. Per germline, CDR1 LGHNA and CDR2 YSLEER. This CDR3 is CASSPSLGQGASEAFF. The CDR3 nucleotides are TGCGCCAGCAGCCCCTCGTTGGGACAGGGGGCGTCTGAAGCTTTCTTT.

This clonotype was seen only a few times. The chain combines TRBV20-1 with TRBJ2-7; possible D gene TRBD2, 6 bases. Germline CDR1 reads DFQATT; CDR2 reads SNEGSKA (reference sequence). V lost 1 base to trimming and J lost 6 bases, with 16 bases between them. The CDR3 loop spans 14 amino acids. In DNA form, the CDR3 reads TGCAGTGCTAGAGGAGGAGAGGACTACGGCGAGCAGTACTTC. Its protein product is CSARGGEDYGEQYF.

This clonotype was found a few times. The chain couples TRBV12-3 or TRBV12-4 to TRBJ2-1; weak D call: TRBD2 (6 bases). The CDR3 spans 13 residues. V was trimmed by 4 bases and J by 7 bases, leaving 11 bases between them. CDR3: CASSSGGANEQFF. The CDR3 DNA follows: TGTGCCAGCAGTTCGGGCGGGGCAAATGAGCAGTTCTTC.

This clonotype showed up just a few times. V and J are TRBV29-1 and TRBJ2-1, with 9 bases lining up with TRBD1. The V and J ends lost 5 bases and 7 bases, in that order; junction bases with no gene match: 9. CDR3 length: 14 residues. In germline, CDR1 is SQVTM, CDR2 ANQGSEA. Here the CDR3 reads CSVTGQGSWNEQFF. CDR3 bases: TGCAGCGTTACGGGACAGGGAAGCTGGAATGAGCAGTTCTTC.

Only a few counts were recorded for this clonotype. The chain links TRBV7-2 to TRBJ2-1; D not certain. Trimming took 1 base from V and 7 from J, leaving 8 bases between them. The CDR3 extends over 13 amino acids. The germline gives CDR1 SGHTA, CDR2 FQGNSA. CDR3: CASSLGSRNEQFF. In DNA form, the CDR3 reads TGTGCCAGCAGCTTAGGGTCTAGAAATGAGCAGTTCTTC. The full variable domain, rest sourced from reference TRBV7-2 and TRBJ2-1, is GAGVSQSPSNKVTEKGKDVELRCDPISGHTALYWYRQSLGQGLEFLIYFQGNSAPDKSGLPSDRFSAERTGGSVSTLTIQRTQQEDSAVYLCASSLGSRNEQFFGPGTRLTVL.

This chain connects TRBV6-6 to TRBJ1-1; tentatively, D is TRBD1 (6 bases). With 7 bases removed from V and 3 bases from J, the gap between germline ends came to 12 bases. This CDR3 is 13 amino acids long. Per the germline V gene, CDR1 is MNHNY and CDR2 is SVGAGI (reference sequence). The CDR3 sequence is CASKRGEYTEAFF. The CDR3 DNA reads TGTGCCAGCAAGAGGGGGGAGTACACTGAAGCTTTCTTT.

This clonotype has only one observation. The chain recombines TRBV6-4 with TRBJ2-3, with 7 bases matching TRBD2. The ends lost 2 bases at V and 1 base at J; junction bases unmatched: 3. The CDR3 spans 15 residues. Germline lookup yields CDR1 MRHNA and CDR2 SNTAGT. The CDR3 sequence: CASSDGGGGTDTQYF. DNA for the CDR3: TGTGCCAGCAGTGACGGCGGGGGTGGCACAGATACGCAGTATTTT.

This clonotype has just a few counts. The DNA of the CDR3 is TGCAGTGCTAGAGATGAGGGGACTAGTAGGTTTTCGGAGTACGAGCAGTACTTC. This gives the protein CSARDEGTSRFSEYEQYF. This chain connects TRBV20-1 to TRBJ2-7, with 8 nucleotides matching TRBD2. Germline assignment: CDR1 DFQATT and CDR2 SNEGSKA (reference sequence). The CDR3 is 18 amino acids. The ends lost 0 bases at V and 4 bases at J; junction bases unmatched: 17.